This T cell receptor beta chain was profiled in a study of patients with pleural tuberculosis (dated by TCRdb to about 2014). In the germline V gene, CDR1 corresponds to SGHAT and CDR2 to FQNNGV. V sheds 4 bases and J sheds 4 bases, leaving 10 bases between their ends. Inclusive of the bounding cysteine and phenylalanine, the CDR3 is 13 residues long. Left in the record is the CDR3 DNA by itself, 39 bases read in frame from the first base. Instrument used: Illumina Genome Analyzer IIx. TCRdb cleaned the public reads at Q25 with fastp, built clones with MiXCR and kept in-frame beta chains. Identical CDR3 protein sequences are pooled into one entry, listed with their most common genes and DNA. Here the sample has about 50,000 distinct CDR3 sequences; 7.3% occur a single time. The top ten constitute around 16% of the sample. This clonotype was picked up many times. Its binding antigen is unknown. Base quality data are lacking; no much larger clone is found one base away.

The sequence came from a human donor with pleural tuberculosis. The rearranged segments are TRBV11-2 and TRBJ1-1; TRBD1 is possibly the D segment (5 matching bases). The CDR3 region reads CASSYERGTEAFF. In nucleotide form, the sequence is TGTGCCAGCAGCTATGAAAGGGGCACTGAAGCTTTCTTT.